The 3 T cell receptor beta chains below all came from one sample that was sequenced in a study of blood T cell repertoires in COVID-19. Repertoires were generated with immunoSEQ multiplex PCR, while TCRdb's copy carries only in-frame clones and drops some. The sample shows 150,000 or so clones, about 89% of them seen only once. Sequences were obtained from peripheral blood. The receptors were gathered from a man in his fifties with acute or convalescent COVID-19.

The genes are TRBV4-3 and TRBJ2-3, with D perhaps matching TRBD1 (5 bases). Germline V lookup: CDR1 LGHNA, CDR2 YSLEER. CDR3 length equals 15 residues. Trimming left V 1 base short and J 4 bases short, with 12 bases between. CDR3 in amino acids: CASSQVRSTADTQYF. In DNA form, the CDR3 reads TGCGCCAGCAGCCAAGTAAGATCGACAGCAGATACGCAGTATTTT.

The chain employs TRBV18 and TRBJ1-5; 7 positions match TRBD1. Germline CDR1 KGHSH, CDR2 LQKENI. The CDR3 has 14 residues. V trimming: 4 bases; J trimming: 2 bases; junction bases outside the gene matches: 2. In nucleotides, the CDR3 is TGTGCCAGCTCACAGGGGGCCGGCAATCAGCCCCAGCATTTT. Translation gives CASSQGAGNQPQHF.

This sequence joins TRBV3-1 (or the pseudogene TRBV3-2) and TRBJ2-7; TRBD1 matches at 8 bases. CDR1 LGHDT and CDR2 YNNKEL come from the germline V gene (reference sequence). This CDR3 has 14 amino acids. J gave up 3 bases and V 3 bases, and 4 bases lay outside the gene matches. The CDR3 loop is CASSQSDRGYEQYV. CDR3 DNA: TGTGCCAGCAGCCAGAGTGACAGGGGCTACGAGCAGTACGTC.